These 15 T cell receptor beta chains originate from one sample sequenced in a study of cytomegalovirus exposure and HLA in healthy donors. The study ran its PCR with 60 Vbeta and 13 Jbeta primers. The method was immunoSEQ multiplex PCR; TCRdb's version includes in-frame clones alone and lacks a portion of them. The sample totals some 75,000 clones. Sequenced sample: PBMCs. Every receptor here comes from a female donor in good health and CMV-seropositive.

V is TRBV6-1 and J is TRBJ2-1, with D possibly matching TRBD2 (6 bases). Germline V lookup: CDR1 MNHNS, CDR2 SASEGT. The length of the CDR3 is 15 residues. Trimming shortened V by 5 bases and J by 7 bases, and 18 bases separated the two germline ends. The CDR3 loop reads CASSFFSGAGNEQFF. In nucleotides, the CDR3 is TGTGCCAGCAGTTTTTTTTCGGGAGCTGGGAATGAGCAGTTCTTC.

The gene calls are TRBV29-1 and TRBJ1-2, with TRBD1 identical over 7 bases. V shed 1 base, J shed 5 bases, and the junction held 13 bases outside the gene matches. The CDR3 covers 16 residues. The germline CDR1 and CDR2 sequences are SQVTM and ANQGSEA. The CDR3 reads CSVEGGTGEKSYGYTF. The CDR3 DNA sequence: TGCAGCGTTGAAGGAGGAACAGGGGAAAAATCTTATGGCTACACCTTC.

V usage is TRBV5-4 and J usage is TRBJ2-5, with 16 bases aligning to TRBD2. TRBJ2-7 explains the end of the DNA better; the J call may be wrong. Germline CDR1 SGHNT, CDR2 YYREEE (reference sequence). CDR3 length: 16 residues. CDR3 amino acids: CASSPGTSGREYEQYF. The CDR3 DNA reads TGTGCCAGCAGCCCTGGGACTAGCGGGAGGGAGTACGAGCAGTACTTC.

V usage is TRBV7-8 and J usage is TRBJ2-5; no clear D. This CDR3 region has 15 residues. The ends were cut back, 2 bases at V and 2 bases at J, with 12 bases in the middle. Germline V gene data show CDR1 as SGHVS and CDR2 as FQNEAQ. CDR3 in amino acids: CASSLRRLTQETQYF. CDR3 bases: TGTGCCAGCAGCTTAAGGCGGCTAACACAAGAGACCCAGTACTTC.

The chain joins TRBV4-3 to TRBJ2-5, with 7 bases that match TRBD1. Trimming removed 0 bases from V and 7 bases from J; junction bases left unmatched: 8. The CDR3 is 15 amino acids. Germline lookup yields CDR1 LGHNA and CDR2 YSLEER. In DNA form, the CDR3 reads TGCGCCAGCAGCCAAGAAAGTAGAGGGGGCGGGACCCAGTACTTC. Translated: CASSQESRGGGTQYF.

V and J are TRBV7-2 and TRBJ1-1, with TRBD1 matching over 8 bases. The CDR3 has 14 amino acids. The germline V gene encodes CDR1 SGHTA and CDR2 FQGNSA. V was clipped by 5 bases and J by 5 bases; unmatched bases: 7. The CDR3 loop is CASSPRGRGTEAFF. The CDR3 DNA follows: TGTGCCAGCAGCCCCAGGGGGCGGGGTACTGAAGCTTTCTTT.

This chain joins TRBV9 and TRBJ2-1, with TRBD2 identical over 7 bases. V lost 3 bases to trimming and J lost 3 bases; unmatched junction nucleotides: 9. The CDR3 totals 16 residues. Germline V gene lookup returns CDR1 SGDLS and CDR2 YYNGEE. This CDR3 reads CASSAPVAGYYNEQFF. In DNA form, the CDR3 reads TGTGCCAGCAGCGCCCCCGTAGCGGGCTACTACAATGAGCAGTTCTTC. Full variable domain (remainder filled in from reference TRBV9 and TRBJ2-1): DSGVTQTPKHLITATGQRVTLRCSPRSGDLSVYWYQQSLDQGLQFLIQYYNGEERAKGNILERFSAQQFPDLHSELNLSSLELGDSALYFCASSAPVAGYYNEQFFGPGTRLTVL.

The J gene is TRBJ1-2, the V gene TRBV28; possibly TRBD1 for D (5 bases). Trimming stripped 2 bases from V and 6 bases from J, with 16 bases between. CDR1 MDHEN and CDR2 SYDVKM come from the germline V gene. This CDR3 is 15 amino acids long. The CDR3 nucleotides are TGTGCCAGCAGTTTAGAGGGGAGGTTTTCGAATGGCTACACCTTC. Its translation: CASSLEGRFSNGYTF.

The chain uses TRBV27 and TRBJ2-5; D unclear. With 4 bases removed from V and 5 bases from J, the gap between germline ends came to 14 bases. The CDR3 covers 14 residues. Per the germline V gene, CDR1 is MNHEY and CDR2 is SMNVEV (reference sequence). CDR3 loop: CASSSRARRETQYF. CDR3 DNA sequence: TGTGCCAGCAGTTCCCGAGCCCGGCGGGAGACCCAGTACTTC.

As DNA, the CDR3 is TGTGCCAGCAGCCCCCCACTTAGCTCCTACAATGAGCAGTTCTTC. Protein sequence: CASSPPLSSYNEQFF. The V gene is TRBV28, the J gene TRBJ2-1, with D hard to call. Germline loops: CDR1 MDHEN, CDR2 SYDVKM. CDR3 length: 15 residues. The ends were cut back, 6 bases at V and 0 bases at J, with 12 bases in the middle.

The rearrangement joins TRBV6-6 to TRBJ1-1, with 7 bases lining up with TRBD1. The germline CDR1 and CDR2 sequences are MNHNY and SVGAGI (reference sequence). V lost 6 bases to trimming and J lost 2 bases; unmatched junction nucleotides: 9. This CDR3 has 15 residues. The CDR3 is CASSPRTGINTEAFF. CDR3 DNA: TGTGCCAGCAGCCCGAGGACAGGAATCAACACTGAAGCTTTCTTT.

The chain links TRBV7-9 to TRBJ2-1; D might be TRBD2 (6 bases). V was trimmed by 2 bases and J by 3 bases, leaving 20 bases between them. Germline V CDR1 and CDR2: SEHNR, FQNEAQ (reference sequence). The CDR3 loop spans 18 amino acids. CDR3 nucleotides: TGTGCCAGCAGCTTATTAAAGGATAGCGGAGCAGGCTACAATGAGCAGTTCTTC. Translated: CASSLLKDSGAGYNEQFF.

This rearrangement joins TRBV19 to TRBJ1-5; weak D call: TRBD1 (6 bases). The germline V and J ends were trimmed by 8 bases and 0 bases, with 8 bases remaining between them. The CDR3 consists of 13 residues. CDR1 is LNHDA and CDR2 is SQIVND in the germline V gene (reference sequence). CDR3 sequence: CASRQVSNQPQHF. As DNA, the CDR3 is TGTGCCAGTCGACAGGTTAGCAATCAGCCCCAGCATTTT. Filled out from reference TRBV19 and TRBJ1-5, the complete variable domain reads DGGITQSPKYLFRKEGQNVTLSCEQNLNHDAMYWYRQDPGQGLRLIYYSQIVNDFQKGDIAEGYSVSREKKESFPLTVTSAQKNPTAFYLCASRQVSNQPQHFGDGTRLSIL.

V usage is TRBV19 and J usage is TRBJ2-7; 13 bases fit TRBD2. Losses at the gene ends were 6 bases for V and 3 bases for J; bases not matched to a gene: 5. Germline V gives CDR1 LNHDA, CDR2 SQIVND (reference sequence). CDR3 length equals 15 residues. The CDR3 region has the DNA TGTGCCAGTAGGGGACTAGCGGGAACGAACTACGAGCAGTACTTC. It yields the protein CASRGLAGTNYEQYF.

CDR3 region: CASSLTPTGAGYTF. Here the CDR3 DNA reads TGTGCCAGCAGCCTCACCCCCACAGGGGCGGGCTACACCTTC. The genes are TRBV7-3 and TRBJ1-2; 7 nucleotides align to TRBD1. Germline V gene lookup returns CDR1 SGHTA and CDR2 FQGTGA. With V trimmed by 5 bases and J by 8 bases, 11 bases remained unmatched. This CDR3 spans 14 amino acids.